The entry that follows covers one T cell receptor beta chain sequence. Trimming removed 4 bases at V and 0 bases at J, with 6 bases between. Germline CDR1 reads SGHAT; CDR2 reads FQNNGV. The CDR3 is made up of 13 amino acids. This record belongs to a study of shared clonotypes between healthy human individuals. Sequenced by immunoSEQ multiplex PCR; TCRdb stores in-frame clones only, minus some. The sample contains about 2.3 million clones, about nine tenths of which appear only once. The clonotype comes from a man aged 18 to 29 in good health. Some clones in this sample may be carry-over from other donors' samples. This chain uses TRBV11-2 with TRBJ1-1; no firm D call. Material for sequencing was naive CD4+ T cells from PBMCs. Specified subset: CD45RA+ positively selected. In nucleotides, the CDR3 is TGTGCCAGCAGCTCGGTACTGAACACTGAAGCTTTCTTT. Its protein product is CASSSVLNTEAFF.